Following are 11 T cell receptor beta chains from one sample sequenced in a study of blood T cell repertoires in COVID-19. Some clones are missing from TCRdb's copy, which holds only in-frame ones; the method was immunoSEQ multiplex PCR. The repertoire holds approximately 210,000 clones, just under 85% seen once, with 15% in the top ten. Specimen: PBMCs or T cells enriched from blood (not recorded which). The receptors come from a man in his forties who had recovered from COVID-19.

This clone appeared once. The chain joins TRBV11-2 to TRBJ2-3; D is possibly TRBD1 (5 bases). Per germline, CDR1 SGHAT and CDR2 FQNNGV. This CDR3 region has 17 residues. V was shortened by 7 bases and J by 3 bases, with 23 bases between the two germline ends. The CDR3 nucleotides are TGTGCCAGCACCTTCCAGACTGGGGCAGGCATGACAGATACGCAGTATTTT. Encoded protein: CASTFQTGAGMTDTQYF.

As to this clone: Other DNA sequences of this sample code for an identical CDR3. J is TRBJ1-1 and V is TRBV3-1 (or the pseudogene TRBV3-2), with a weak D call TRBD1 (5 bases). Trimming cost V 1 base and J 8 bases, with 8 bases left between them. Germline V gene sequence: CDR1 LGHDT, CDR2 YNNKEL (reference sequence). The CDR3 is 12 residues long. CDR3 in DNA: TGTGCCAGCAGCCAAGGGGGCAGGGAAGCTTTCTTT. Translating gives CASSQGGREAFF.

The rearrangement uses TRBV3-1 (or the pseudogene TRBV3-2) and TRBJ1-2; D call uncertain. The CDR3 is 15 amino acids. CDR1 and CDR2 from the germline V gene are LGHDT and YNNKEL (reference sequence). V was trimmed by 4 bases and J by 2 bases, leaving 14 bases between them. CDR3 sequence: CASSLSEQPNYGYTF. The CDR3 coding sequence is TGTGCCAGCAGCCTATCCGAACAGCCAAACTATGGCTACACCTTC.

A few counts support this clone. CDR3 in amino acids: CASSFRDQPQHF. The CDR3 DNA follows: TGTGCCAGCAGCTTCAGGGATCAGCCCCAGCATTTT. V gene TRBV7-9 combines with J gene TRBJ1-5; a weak D match, TRBD1 (5 bases). V was cut by 3 bases and J by 5 bases, with 5 bases left in between. The length of the CDR3 is 12 residues. Germline-derived CDR1 and CDR2 are SEHNR and FQNEAQ (reference sequence).

The gene calls are TRBV5-1 and TRBJ1-1; maybe TRBD1 (6 bases). V shed 0 bases and J shed 8 bases, with 8 bases lying between them. The CDR3 has 12 amino acids. Germline lookup yields CDR1 SGHRS and CDR2 YFSETQ. Here the CDR3 DNA reads TGCGCCAGCAGCTTGGCAGGGGAGGAAGCTTTCTTT. Its translation is CASSLAGEEAFF.

A few counts support this clone. The rearrangement joins TRBV4-1 to TRBJ1-2, with TRBD1 matching over 9 bases. The CDR3 has 15 amino acids. V shed 3 bases, J shed 8 bases, and the junction held 10 bases outside the gene matches. Germline V lookup: CDR1 MGHRA, CDR2 YSYEKL. CDR3 sequence reads: CASSHQTGQGRGYTF. The CDR3 nucleotides are TGCGCCAGCAGCCACCAGACGGGACAGGGCCGCGGCTACACCTTC.

This clone was seen once. The rearrangement uses TRBV3-1 (or the pseudogene TRBV3-2) and TRBJ2-1; the match to TRBD2 covers 8 bases. Germline V gives CDR1 LGHDT, CDR2 YNNKEL (reference sequence). The V segment lost 3 bases and the J segment 4 bases; nucleotides outside the gene matches: 5. The CDR3 sequence is 15 residues long. CDR3 sequence reads: CASSQESGSYNEQFF. CDR3 nucleotide sequence: TGTGCCAGCAGCCAGGAAAGCGGGAGTTACAATGAGCAGTTCTTC.

The chain employs TRBV5-4 and TRBJ2-7; TRBD1 matches 7 bases. Germline lookup yields CDR1 SGHNT and CDR2 YYREEE (reference sequence). V shed 4 bases and J 6 bases; nucleotides not matched to a gene: 7. The CDR3 loop spans 13 amino acids. CDR3 region: CASSAGNRGEQYF. Written as DNA, the CDR3 is TGTGCCAGCAGCGCCGGCAACAGGGGCGAGCAGTACTTC.

This chain links TRBV5-1 with TRBJ2-3; no clear D. CDR1 SGHRS and CDR2 YFSETQ come from the germline V gene. V gave up 4 bases and J gave up 5 bases, with 14 bases separating them. This CDR3 spans 14 amino acids. The DNA of the CDR3 is TGCGCCAGCAGCAAGGATCGGGTTGTAGATACGCAGTATTTT. Protein: CASSKDRVVDTQYF.

This clone was recorded at least ten times. The V call is TRBV5-1, the J call TRBJ1-6; TRBD1 aligns across 7 bases. The CDR3 contains 14 residues. The V and J ends lost 2 bases and 8 bases, in that order; junction bases with no gene match: 4. Germline CDR1 is SGHRS and CDR2 is YFSETQ. CDR3 sequence reads: CASSLGTVYSPLHF. In DNA form, the CDR3 reads TGCGCCAGCAGCTTAGGGACAGTATATTCACCCCTCCACTTT.

The rearrangement links TRBV28 to TRBJ1-1; 9 positions match TRBD1. Germline V gene data show CDR1 as MDHEN and CDR2 as SYDVKM. The V and J ends lost 4 bases and 2 bases, in that order; junction bases with no gene match: 5. This CDR3 contains 15 residues. The CDR3 DNA is TGTGCCAGCAGTTCCCCGGGACAGGGTAACACTGAAGCTTTCTTT. Amino acid sequence: CASSSPGQGNTEAFF. Looking up the rest from reference TRBV28 and TRBJ1-1 gives the full variable domain: DVKVTQSSRYLVKRTGEKVFLECVQDMDHENMFWYRQDPGLGLRLIYFSYDVKMKEKGDIPEGYSVSREKKERFSLILESASTNQTSMYLCASSSPGQGNTEAFFGQGTRLTVV.